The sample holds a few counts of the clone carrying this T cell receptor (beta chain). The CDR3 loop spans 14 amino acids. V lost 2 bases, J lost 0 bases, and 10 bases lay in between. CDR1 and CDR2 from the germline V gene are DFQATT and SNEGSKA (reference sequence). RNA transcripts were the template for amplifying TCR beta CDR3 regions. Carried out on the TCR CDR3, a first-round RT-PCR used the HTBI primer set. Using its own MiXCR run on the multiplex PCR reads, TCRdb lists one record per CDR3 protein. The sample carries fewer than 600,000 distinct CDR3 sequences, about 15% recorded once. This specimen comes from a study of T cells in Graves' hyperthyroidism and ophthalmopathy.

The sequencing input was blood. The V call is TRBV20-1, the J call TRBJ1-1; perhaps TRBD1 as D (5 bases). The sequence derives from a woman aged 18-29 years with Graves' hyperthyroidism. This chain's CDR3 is CSARSGTLNTEAFF. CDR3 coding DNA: TGCAGTGCTAGATCTGGGACTTTGAACACTGAAGCTTTCTTT.